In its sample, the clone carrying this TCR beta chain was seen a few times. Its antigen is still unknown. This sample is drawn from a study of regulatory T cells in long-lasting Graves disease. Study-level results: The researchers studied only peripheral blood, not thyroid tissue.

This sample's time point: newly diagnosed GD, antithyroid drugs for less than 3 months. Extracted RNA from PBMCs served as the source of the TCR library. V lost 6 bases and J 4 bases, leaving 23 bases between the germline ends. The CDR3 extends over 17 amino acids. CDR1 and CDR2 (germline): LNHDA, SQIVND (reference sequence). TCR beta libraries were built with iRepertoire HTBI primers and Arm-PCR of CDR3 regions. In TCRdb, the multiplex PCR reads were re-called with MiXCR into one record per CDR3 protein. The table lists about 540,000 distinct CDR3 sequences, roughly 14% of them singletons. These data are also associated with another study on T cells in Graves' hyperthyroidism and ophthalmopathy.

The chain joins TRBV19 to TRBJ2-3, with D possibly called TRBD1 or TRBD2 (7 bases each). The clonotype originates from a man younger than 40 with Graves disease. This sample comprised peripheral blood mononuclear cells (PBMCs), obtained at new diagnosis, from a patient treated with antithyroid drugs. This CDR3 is CASRAPGRTGRADTQYF. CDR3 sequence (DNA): TGTGCCAGTAGGGCGCCCGGGAGGACAGGACGGGCAGATACGCAGTATTTT. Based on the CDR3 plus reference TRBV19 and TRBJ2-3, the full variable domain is DGGITQSPKYLFRKEGQNVTLSCEQNLNHDAMYWYRQDPGQGLRLIYYSQIVNDFQKGDIAEGYSVSREKKESFPLTVTSAQKNPTAFYLCASRAPGRTGRADTQYFGPGTRLTVL.